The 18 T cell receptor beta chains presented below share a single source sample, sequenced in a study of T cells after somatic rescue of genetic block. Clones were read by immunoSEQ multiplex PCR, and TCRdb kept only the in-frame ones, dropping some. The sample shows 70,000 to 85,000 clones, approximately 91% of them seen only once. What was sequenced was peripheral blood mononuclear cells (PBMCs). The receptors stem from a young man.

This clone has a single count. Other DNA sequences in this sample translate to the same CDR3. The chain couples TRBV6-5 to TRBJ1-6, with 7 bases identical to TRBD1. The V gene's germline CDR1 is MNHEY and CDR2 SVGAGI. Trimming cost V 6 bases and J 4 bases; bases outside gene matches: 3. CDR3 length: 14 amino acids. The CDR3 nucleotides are TGTGCCAGCAGCCGACAGGGTTATAATTCACCCCTCCACTTT. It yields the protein CASSRQGYNSPLHF.

For the CDR3, the DNA is TGTGCCAGCAGCTCGGACATTAACACCGGGGAGCTGTTTTTT. Protein product: CASSSDINTGELFF. The gene calls are TRBV7-9 and TRBJ2-2; weak D call: TRBD1 (5 bases). Germline CDR1 and CDR2: SEHNR and FQNEAQ (reference sequence). The CDR3 runs 14 residues. V gave up 4 bases and J gave up 2 bases, with 8 bases separating them.

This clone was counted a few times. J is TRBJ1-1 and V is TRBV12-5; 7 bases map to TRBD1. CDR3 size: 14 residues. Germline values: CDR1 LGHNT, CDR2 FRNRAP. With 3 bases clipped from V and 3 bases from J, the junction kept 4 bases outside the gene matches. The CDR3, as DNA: TGTGCTAGTGGTTTCCCACAGGGGTACACTGAAGCTTTCTTT. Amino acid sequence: CASGFPQGYTEAFF. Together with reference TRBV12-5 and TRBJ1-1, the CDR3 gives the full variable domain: DARVTQTPRHKVTEMGQEVTMRCQPILGHNTVFWYRQTMMQGLELLAYFRNRAPLDDSGMPKDRFSAEMPDATLATLKIQPSEPRDSAVYFCASGFPQGYTEAFFGQGTRLTVV.

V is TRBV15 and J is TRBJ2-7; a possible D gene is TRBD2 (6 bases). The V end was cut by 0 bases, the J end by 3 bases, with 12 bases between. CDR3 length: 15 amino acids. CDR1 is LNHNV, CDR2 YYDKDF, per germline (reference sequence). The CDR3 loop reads CATSREGGVSYEQYF. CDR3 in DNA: TGTGCCACCAGCAGAGAGGGGGGTGTCAGCTACGAGCAGTACTTC.

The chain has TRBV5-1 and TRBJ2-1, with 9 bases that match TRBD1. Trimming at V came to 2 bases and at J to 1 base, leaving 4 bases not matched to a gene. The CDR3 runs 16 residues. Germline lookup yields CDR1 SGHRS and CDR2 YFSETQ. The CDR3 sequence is CASSFDGTGSYNEQFF. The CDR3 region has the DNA TGCGCCAGCAGCTTTGACGGGACAGGGTCCTACAATGAGCAGTTCTTC. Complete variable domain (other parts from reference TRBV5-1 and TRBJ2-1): KAGVTQTPRYLIKTRGQQVTLSCSPISGHRSVSWYQQTPGQGLQFLFEYFSETQRNKGNFPGRFSGRQFSNSRSEMNVSTLELGDSALYLCASSFDGTGSYNEQFFGPGTRLTVL.

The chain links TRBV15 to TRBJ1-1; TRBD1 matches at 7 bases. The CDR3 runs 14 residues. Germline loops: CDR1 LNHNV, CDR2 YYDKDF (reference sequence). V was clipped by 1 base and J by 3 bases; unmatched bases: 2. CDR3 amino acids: CATSRGQGDTEAFF. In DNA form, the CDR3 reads TGTGCCACCAGCAGAGGGCAGGGGGACACTGAAGCTTTCTTT.

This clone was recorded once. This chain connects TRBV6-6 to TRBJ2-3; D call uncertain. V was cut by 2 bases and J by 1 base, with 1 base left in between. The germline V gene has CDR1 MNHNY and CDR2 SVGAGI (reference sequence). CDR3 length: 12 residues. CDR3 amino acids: CASSYGTDTQYF. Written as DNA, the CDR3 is TGTGCCAGCAGTTACGGCACAGATACGCAGTATTTT.

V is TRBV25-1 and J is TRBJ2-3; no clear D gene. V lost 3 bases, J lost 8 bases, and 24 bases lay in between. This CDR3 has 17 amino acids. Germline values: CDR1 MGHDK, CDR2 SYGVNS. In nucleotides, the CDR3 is TGTGCCAGCAGTGACCCCGTATCGGATTTGATGACGTTTACGCAGTATTTT. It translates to CASSDPVSDLMTFTQYF.

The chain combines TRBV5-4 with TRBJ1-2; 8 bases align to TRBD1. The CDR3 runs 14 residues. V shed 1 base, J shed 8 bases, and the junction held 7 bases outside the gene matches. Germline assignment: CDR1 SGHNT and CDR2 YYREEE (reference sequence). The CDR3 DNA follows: TGTGCCAGCAGCTTGATAACAGGGGGACGGGGCTACACCTTC. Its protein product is CASSLITGGRGYTF.

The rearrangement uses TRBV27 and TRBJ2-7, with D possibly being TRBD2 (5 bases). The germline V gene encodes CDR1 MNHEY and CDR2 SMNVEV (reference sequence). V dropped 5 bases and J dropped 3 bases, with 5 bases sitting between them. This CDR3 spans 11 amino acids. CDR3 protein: CASSGSYEQYF. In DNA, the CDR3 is TGTGCCAGCAGTGGGAGCTACGAGCAGTACTTC.

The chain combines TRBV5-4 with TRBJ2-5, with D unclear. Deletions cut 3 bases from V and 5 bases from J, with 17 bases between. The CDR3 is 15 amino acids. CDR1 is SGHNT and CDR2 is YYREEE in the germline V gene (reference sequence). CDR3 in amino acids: CASSSFPMDGETQYF. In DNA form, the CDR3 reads TGTGCCAGCAGCTCCTTTCCAATGGACGGTGAGACCCAGTACTTC.

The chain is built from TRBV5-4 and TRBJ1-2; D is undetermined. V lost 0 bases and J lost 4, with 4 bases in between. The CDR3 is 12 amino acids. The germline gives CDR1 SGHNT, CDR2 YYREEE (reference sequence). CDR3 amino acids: CASSLDGYGYTF. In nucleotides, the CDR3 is TGTGCCAGCAGCTTGGATGGCTATGGCTACACCTTC.

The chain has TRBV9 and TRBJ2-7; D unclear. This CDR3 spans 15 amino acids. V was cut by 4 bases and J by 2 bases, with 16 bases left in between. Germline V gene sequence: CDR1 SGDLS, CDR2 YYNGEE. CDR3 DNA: TGTGCCAGCAGCCCCGGCGTGGAAACTACCTACGAGCAGTACTTC. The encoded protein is CASSPGVETTYEQYF.

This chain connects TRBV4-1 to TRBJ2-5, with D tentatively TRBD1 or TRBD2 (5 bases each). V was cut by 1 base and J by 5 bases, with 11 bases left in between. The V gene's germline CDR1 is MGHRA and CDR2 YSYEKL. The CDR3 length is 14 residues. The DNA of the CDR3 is TGCGCCAGCAGCCAAGTTCGGGACGTGGAGACCCAGTACTTC. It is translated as CASSQVRDVETQYF.

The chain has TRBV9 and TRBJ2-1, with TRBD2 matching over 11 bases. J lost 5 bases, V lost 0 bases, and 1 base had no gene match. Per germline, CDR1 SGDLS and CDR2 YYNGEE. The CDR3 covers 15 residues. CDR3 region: CASSVVSGGDNEQFF. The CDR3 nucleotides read TGTGCCAGCAGCGTAGTTAGCGGGGGGGACAATGAGCAGTTCTTC.

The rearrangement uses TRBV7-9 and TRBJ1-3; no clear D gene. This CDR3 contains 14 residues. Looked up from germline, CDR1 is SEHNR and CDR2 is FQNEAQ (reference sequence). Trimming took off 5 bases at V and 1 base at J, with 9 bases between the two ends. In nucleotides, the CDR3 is TGTGCCAGCAGCCCTCCCCCTTCTGGAAACACCATATATTTT. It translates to CASSPPPSGNTIYF.

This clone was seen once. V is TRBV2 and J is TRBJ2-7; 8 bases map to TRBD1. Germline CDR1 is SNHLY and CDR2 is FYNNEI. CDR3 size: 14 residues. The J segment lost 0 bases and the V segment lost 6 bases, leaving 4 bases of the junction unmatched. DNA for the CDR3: TGTGCCAGCAGAACCACAGGGGGCTCCTACGAGCAGTACTTC. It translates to CASRTTGGSYEQYF.

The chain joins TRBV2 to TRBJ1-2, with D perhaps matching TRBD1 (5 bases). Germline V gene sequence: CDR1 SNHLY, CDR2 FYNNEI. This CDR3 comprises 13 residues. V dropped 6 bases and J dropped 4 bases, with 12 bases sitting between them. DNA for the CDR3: TGTGCCAGCAGCCCGGGACTCACCTATGGCTACACCTTC. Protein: CASSPGLTYGYTF.